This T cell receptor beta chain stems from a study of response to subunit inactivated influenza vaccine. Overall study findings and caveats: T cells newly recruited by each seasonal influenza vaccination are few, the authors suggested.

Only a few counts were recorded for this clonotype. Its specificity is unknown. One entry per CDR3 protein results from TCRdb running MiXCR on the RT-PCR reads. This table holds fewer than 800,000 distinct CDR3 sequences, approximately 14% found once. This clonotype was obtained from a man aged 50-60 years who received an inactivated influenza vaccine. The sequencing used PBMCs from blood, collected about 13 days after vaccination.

Here the CDR3 DNA reads TGTGCCAGCAGACAGCGTACAGCCTACGAGCAGTACTTC. It encodes CASRQRTAYEQYF. The rearrangement links TRBV6-2 or TRBV6-3 to TRBJ2-7; no reliable D call. CDR1 MNHEY and CDR2 SVGEGT come from the germline V gene. The ends were cut back, 6 bases at V and 2 bases at J, with 11 bases in the middle. The CDR3 covers 13 residues.